This TCR beta chain was observed in a study of beta chain features in type 1 diabetes. As for the study in general: Sorted cells from all samples, numbering approximately 110,000,000, were examined.

CD45RO/CCR7/CD25/CD127/CD95/CD27 staining was used to isolate CD4+ naive, central memory, regulatory and stem cell-like memory cells by sorting. Between the trimmed V and J ends, which lost 7 bases and 6 bases, there was a span of 22 bases. Germline-derived CDR1 and CDR2 are WSHSY and SAAADI. This CDR3 is 17 amino acids long. Investigators reverse transcribed all isolated RNA, so they sequenced expressed TCRB transcripts. Assay used: immunoSEQ multiplex PCR; TCRdb lists only in-frame clones, some missing. This table holds hundreds of thousands of clones, around 13% found once. The J gene is TRBJ1-6, the V gene TRBV10-2; D might be TRBD1 (6 bases). Sequenced input: naive CD4+ T cells from blood. The receptor's source is a man aged 18 to 30 in good health. DNA of the CDR3: TGCGCCAGCACGAGGGGGAATTGGGGAAGTGGTAATTCACCCCTCCACTTT. Its translation is CASTRGNWGSGNSPLHF.